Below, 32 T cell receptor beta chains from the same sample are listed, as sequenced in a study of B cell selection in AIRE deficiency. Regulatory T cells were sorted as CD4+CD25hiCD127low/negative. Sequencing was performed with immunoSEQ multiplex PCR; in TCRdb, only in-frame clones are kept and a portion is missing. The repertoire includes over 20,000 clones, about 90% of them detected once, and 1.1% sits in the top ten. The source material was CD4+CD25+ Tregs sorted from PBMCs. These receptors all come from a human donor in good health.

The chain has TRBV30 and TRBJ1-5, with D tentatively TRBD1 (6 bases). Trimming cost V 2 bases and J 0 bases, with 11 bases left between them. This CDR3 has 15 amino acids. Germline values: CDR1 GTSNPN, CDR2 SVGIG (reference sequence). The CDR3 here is CAWSNRAYSNQPQHF. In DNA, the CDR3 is TGTGCCTGGAGTAACAGGGCGTATAGCAATCAGCCCCAGCATTTT.

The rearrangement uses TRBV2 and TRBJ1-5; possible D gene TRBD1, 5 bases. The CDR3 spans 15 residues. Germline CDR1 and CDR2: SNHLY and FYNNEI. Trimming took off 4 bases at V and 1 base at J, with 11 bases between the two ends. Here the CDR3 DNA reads TGTGCCAGCAGTGTGGTAGGGGCGAGCAATCAGCCCCAGCATTTT. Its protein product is CASSVVGASNQPQHF.

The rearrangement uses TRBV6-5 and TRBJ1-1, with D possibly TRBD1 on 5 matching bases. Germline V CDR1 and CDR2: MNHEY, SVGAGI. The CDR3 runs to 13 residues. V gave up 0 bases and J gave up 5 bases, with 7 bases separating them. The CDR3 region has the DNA TGTGCCAGCAGTTACTCGGGGGGAACTGAAGCTTTCTTT. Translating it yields CASSYSGGTEAFF.

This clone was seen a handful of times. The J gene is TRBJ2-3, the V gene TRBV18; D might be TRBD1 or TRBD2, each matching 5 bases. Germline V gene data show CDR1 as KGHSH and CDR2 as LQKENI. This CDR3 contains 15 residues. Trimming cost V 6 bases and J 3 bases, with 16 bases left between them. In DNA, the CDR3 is TGTGCCAGCTCCCTTAGGATGGGGGAGACAGATACGCAGTATTTT. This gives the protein CASSLRMGETDTQYF. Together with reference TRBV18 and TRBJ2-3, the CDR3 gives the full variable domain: NAGVMQNPRHLVRRRGQEARLRCSPMKGHSHVYWYRQLPEEGLKFMVYLQKENIIDESGMPKERFSAEFPKEGPSILRIQQVVRGDSAAYFCASSLRMGETDTQYFGPGTRLTVL.

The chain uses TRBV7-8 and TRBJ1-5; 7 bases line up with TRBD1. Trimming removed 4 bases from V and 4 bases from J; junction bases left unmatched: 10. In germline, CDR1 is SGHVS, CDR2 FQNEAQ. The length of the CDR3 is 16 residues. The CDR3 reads CASSSSGGQNNQPQHF. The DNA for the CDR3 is TGTGCCAGCAGCTCCTCGGGGGGACAGAATAATCAGCCCCAGCATTTT. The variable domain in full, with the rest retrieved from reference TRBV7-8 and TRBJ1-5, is GAGVSQSPRYKVAKRGQDVALRCDPISGHVSLFWYQQALGQGPEFLTYFQNEAQLDKSGLPSDRFFAERPEGSVSTLKIQRTQQEDSAVYLCASSSSGGQNNQPQHFGDGTRLSIL.

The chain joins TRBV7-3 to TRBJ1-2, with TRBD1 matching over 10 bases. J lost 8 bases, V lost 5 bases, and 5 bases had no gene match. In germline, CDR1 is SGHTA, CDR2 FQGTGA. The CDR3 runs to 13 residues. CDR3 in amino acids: CASSQDRGLGYTF. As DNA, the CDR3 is TGTGCCAGCAGCCAAGACAGGGGGCTCGGCTACACCTTC.

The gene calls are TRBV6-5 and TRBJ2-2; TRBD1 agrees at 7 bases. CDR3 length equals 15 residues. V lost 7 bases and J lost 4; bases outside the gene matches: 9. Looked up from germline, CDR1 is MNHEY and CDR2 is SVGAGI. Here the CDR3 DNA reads TGTGCCAGCACCCCGAGACAGGGATTCACCGGGGAGCTGTTTTTT. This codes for CASTPRQGFTGELFF.

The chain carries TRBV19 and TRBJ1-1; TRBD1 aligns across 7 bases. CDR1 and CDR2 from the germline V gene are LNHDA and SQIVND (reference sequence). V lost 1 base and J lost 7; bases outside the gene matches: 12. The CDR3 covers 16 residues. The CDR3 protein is CASSIVSSGGTIEAFF. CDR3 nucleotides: TGTGCCAGTAGTATAGTATCGTCAGGGGGGACTATTGAAGCTTTCTTT.

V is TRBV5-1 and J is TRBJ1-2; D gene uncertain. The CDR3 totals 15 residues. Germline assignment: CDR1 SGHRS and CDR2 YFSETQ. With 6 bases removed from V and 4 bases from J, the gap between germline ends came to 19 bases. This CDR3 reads CASNPGPEESYGYTF. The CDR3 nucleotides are TGCGCCAGCAATCCGGGCCCCGAGGAATCCTATGGCTACACCTTC.

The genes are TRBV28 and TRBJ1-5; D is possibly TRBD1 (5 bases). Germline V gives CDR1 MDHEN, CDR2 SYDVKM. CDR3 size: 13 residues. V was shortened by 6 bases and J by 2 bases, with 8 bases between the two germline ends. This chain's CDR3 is CASRMGGNQPQHF. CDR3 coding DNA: TGTGCCAGCAGGATGGGGGGCAATCAGCCCCAGCATTTT.

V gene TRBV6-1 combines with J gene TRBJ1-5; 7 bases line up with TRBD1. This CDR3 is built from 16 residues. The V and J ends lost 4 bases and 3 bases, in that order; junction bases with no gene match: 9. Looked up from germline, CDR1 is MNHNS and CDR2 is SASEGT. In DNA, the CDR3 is TGTGCCAGCAGTGCCGAAGCGACAGGGAACAATCAGCCCCAGCATTTT. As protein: CASSAEATGNNQPQHF.

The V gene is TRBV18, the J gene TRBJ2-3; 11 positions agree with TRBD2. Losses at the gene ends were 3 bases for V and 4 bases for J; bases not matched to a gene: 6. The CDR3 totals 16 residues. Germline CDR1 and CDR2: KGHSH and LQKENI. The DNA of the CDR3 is TGTGCCAGCTCACCGATGGCGACTAGCGGGGCAGATACGCAGTATTTT. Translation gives CASSPMATSGADTQYF.

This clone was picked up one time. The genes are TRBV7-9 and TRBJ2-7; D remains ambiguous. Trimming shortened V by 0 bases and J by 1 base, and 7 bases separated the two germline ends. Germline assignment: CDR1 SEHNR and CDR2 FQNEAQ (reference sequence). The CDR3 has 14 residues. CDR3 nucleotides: TGTGCCAGCAGCTTAGCGGGGATTTCCTACGAGCAGTACTTC. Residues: CASSLAGISYEQYF.

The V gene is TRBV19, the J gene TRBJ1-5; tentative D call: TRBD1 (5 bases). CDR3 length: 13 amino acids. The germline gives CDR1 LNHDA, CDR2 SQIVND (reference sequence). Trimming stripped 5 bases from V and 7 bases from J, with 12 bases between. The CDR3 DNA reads TGTGCCAGTAGTCAAGGGGATCGGCAGCCCCAGCATTTT. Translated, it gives CASSQGDRQPQHF. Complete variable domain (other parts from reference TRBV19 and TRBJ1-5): DGGITQSPKYLFRKEGQNVTLSCEQNLNHDAMYWYRQDPGQGLRLIYYSQIVNDFQKGDIAEGYSVSREKKESFPLTVTSAQKNPTAFYLCASSQGDRQPQHFGDGTRLSIL.

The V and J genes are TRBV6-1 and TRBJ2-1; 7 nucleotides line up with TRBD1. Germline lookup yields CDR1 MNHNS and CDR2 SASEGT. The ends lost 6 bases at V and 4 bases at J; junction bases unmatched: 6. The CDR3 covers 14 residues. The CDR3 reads CASRVGTAYNEQFF. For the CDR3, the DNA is TGTGCCAGCAGGGTTGGGACAGCGTACAATGAGCAGTTCTTC.

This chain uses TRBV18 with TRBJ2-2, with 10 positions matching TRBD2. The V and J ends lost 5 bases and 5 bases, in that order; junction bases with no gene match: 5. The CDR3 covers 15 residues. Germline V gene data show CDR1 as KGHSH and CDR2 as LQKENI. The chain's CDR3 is CASSSLAGVTGELFF. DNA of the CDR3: TGTGCCAGCTCATCTCTAGCGGGAGTAACCGGGGAGCTGTTTTTT.

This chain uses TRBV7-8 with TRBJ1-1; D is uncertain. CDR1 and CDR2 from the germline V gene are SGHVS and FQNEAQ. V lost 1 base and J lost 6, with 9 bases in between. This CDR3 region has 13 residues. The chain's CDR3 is CASSLGEVAEAFF. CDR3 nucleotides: TGTGCCAGCAGCTTAGGCGAGGTGGCTGAAGCTTTCTTT.

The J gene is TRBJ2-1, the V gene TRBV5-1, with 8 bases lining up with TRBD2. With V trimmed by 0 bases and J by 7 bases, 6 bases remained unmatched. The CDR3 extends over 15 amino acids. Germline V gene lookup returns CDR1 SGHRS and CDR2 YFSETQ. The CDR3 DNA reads TGCGCCAGCAGCTTGGGCGGGCGGGGGGCAAATGAGCAGTTCTTC. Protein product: CASSLGGRGANEQFF.

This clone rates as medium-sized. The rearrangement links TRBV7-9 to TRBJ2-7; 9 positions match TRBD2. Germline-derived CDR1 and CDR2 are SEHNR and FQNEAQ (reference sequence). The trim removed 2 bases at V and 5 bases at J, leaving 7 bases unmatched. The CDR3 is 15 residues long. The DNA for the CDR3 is TGTGCCAGCAGCTTAATGGCTAGCGGGGAGGACGAGCAGTACTTC. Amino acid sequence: CASSLMASGEDEQYF.

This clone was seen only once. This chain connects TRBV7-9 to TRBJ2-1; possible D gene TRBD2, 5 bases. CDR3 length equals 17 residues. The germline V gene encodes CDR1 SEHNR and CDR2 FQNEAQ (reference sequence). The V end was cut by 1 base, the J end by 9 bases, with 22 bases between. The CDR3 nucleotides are TGTGCCAGCAGCTTAGTTCTTCTAGCCCTCTTGGTGACTGAGCAGTTCTTC. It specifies CASSLVLLALLVTEQFF.

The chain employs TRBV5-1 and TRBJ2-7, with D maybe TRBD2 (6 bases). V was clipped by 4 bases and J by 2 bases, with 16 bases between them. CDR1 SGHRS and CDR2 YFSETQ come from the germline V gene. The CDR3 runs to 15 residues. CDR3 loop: CASSLPAPGAYEQYF. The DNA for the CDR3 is TGCGCCAGCAGCCTGCCCGCGCCGGGGGCCTACGAGCAGTACTTC. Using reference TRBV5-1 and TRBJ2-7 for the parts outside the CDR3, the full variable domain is KAGVTQTPRYLIKTRGQQVTLSCSPISGHRSVSWYQQTPGQGLQFLFEYFSETQRNKGNFPGRFSGRQFSNSRSEMNVSTLELGDSALYLCASSLPAPGAYEQYFGPGTRLTVT.

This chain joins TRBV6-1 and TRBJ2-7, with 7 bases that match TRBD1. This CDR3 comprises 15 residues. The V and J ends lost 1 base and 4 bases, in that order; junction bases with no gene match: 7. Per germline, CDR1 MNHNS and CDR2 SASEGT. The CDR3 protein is CASSEDETGPYEQYF. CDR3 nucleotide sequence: TGTGCCAGCAGTGAAGATGAGACAGGGCCATACGAGCAGTACTTC.

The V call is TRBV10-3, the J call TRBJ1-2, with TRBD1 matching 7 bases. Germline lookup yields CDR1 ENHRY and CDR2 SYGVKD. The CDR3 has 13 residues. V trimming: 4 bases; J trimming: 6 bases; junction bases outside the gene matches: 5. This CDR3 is CAISAQGVDGYTF. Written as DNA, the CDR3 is TGTGCCATCAGTGCTCAGGGGGTGGATGGCTACACCTTC.

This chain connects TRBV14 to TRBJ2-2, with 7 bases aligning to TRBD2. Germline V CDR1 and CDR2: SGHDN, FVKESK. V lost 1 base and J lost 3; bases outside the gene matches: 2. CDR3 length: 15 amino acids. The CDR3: CASSQVGGYTGELFF. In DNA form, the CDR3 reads TGTGCCAGCAGCCAAGTCGGGGGGTACACCGGGGAGCTGTTTTTT. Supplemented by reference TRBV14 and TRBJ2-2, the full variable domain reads EAGVTQFPSHSVIEKGQTVTLRCDPISGHDNLYWYRRVMGKEIKFLLHFVKESKQDESGMPNNRFLAERTGGTYSTLKVQPAELEDSGVYFCASSQVGGYTGELFFGEGSRLTVL.

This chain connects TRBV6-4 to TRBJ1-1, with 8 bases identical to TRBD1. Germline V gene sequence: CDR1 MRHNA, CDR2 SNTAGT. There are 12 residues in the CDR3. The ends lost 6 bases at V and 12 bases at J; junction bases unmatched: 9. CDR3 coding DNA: TGTGCCAGCAGAGGAGGACAGGGCGCAACTTTCTTT. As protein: CASRGGQGATFF.

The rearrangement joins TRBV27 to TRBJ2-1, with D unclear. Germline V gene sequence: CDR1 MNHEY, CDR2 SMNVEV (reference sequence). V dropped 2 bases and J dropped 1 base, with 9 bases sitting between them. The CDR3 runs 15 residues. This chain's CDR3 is CASSLNLFSYNEQFF. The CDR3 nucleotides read TGTGCCAGCAGTTTAAACTTGTTTTCCTACAATGAGCAGTTCTTC.

CDR3 coding DNA: TGTGCCAGCAGCCGATACAGGGGGCCTCGAGAGACCCAGTACTTC. Translated: CASSRYRGPRETQYF. This chain uses TRBV5-6 with TRBJ2-5, with TRBD1 matching over 9 bases. The germline V gene has CDR1 SGHDT and CDR2 YYEEEE. Losses at the gene ends were 4 bases for V and 4 bases for J; bases not matched to a gene: 8. The CDR3 sequence is 15 residues long.

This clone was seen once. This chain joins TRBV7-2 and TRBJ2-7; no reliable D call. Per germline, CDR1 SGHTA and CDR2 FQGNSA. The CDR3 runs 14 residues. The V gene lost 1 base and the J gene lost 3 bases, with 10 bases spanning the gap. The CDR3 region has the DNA TGTGCCAGCAGCTTAGAAGGACGGATCTACGAGCAGTACTTC. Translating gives CASSLEGRIYEQYF. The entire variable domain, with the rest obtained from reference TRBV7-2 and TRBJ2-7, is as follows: GAGVSQSPSNKVTEKGKDVELRCDPISGHTALYWYRQSLGQGLEFLIYFQGNSAPDKSGLPSDRFSAERTGGSVSTLTIQRTQQEDSAVYLCASSLEGRIYEQYFGPGTRLTVT.

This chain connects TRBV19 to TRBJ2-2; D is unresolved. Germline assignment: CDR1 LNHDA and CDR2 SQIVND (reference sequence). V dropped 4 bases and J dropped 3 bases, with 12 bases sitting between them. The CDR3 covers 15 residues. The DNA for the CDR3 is TGTGCCAGTAGTACCTCGGGCTGGGACACCGGGGAGCTGTTTTTT. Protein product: CASSTSGWDTGELFF. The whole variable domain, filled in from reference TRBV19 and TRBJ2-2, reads DGGITQSPKYLFRKEGQNVTLSCEQNLNHDAMYWYRQDPGQGLRLIYYSQIVNDFQKGDIAEGYSVSREKKESFPLTVTSAQKNPTAFYLCASSTSGWDTGELFFGEGSRLTVL.

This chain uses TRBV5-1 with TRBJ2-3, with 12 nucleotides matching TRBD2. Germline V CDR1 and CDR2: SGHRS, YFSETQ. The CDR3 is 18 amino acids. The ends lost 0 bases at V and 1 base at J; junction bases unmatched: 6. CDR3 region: CASSLAVLAGGRTDTQYF. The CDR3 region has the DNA TGCGCCAGCAGCTTGGCCGTACTAGCGGGGGGCCGCACAGATACGCAGTATTTT.

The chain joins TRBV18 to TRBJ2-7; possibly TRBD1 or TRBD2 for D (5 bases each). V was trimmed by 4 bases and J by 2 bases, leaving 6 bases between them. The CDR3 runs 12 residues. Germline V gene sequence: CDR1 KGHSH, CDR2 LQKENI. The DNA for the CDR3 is TGTGCCAGCTCACAGGGACCCTACGAGCAGTACTTC. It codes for CASSQGPYEQYF.

The CDR3: CASLQISTDTQYF. The CDR3 DNA follows: TGTGCCAGCCTACAGATTAGCACAGATACGCAGTATTTT. The chain links TRBV7-9 to TRBJ2-3; D not resolved. The germline CDR1 and CDR2 sequences are SEHNR and FQNEAQ (reference sequence). The CDR3 is made up of 13 amino acids. Trimming took 8 bases from V and 0 from J, leaving 9 bases between them.